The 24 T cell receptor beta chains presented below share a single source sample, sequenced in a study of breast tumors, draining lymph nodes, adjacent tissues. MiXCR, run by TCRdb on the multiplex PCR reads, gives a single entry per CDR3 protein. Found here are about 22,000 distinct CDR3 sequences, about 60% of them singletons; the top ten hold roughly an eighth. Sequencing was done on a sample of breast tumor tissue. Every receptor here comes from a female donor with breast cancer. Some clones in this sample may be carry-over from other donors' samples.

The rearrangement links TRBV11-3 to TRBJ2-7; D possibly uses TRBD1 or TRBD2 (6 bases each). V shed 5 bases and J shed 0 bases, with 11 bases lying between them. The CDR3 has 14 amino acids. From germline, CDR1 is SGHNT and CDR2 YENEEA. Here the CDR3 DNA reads TGTGCCAGCAGCACACCGGGGGCCTCCTACGAGCAGTACTTC. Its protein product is CASSTPGASYEQYF.

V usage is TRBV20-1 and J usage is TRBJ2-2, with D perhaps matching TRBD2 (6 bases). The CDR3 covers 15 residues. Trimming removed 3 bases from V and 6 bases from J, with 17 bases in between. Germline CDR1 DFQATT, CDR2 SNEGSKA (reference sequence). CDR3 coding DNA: TGCAGTGCTAGGGACTACCGGTTTTTCCCCGGGGAGCTGTTTTTT. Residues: CSARDYRFFPGELFF.

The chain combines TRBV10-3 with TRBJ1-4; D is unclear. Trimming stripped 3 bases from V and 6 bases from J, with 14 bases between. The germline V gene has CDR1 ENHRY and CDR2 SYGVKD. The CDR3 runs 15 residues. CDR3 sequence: CAISDPQAKDEKLFF. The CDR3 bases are TGTGCCATCAGTGACCCTCAGGCTAAGGATGAAAAACTGTTTTTT.

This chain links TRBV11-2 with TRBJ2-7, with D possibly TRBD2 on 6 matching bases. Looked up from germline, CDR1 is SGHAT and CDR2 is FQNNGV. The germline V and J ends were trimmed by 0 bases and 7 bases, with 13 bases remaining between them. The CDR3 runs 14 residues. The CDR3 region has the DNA TGTGCCAGCAGCTTAGAGTCCGGGAGAAGGGAGCAGTACTTC. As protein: CASSLESGRREQYF.

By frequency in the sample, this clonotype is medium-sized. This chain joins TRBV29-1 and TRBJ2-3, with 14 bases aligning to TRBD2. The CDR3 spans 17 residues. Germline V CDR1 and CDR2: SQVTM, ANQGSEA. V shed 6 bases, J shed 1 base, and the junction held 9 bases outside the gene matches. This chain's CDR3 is CSVDGLAGGGGTDTQYF. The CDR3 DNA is TGCAGCGTAGATGGACTAGCGGGGGGCGGGGGCACAGATACGCAGTATTTT.

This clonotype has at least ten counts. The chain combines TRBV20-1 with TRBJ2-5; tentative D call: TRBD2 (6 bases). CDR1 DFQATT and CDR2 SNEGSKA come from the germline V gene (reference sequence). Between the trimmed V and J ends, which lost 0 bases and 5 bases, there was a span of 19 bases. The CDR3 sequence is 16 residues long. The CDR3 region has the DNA TGCAGTGCTAGAGATAATAGGGCGGGAAGTTTGGAGACCCAGTACTTC. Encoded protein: CSARDNRAGSLETQYF.

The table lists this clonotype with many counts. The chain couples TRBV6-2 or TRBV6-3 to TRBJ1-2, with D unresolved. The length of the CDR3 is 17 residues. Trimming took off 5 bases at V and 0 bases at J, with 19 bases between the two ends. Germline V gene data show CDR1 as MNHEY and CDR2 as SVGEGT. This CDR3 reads CASSHPSEGYANYGYTF. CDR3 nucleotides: TGTGCCAGCAGTCACCCTTCTGAGGGATACGCTAACTATGGCTACACCTTC.

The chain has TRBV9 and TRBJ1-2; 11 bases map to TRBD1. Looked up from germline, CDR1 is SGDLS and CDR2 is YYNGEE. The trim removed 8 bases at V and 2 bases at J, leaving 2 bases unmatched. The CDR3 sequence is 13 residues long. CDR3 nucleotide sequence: TGTGCCAGTAGGACAGGGGGCAACTATGGCTACACCTTC. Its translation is CASRTGGNYGYTF.

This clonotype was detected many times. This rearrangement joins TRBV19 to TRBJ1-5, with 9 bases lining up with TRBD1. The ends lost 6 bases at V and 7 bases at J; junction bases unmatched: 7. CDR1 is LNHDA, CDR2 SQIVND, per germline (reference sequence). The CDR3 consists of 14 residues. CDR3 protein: CASRIQGAGQPQHF. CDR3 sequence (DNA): TGTGCCAGTAGGATACAGGGGGCTGGGCAGCCCCAGCATTTT.

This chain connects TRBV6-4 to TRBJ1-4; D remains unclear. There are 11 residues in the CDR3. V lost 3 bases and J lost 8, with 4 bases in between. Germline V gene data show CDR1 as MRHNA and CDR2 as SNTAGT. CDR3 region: CASSDSEKLFF. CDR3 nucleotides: TGTGCCAGCAGTGATTCCGAAAAACTGTTTTTT.

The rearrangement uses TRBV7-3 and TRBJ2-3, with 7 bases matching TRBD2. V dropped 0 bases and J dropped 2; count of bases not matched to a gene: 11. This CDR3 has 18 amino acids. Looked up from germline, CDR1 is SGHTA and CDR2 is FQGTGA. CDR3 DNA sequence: TGTGCCAGCAGCTTAACGCGGGGGAACTATGGCTACACAGATACGCAGTATTTT. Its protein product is CASSLTRGNYGYTDTQYF. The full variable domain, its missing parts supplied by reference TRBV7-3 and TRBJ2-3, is GAGVSQTPSNKVTEKGKYVELRCDPISGHTALYWYRQSLGQGPEFLIYFQGTGAADDSGLPNDRFFAVRPEGSVSTLKIQRTERGDSAVYLCASSLTRGNYGYTDTQYFGPGTRLTVL.

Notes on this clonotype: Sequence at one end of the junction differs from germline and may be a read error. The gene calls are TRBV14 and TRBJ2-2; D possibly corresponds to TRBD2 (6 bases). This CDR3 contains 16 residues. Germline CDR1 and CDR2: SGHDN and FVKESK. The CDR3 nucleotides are TGTGCCAGCAGCCAACGACTAGGAGGCTTTTCTGGGGCGCTGTTTTTT. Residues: CASSQRLGGFSGALFF.

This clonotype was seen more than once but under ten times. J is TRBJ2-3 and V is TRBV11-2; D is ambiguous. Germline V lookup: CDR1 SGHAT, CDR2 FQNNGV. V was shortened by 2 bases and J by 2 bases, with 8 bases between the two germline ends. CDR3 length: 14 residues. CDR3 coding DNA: TGTGCCAGCAGCTTAATCTCTTTCACAGATACGCAGTATTTT. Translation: CASSLISFTDTQYF.

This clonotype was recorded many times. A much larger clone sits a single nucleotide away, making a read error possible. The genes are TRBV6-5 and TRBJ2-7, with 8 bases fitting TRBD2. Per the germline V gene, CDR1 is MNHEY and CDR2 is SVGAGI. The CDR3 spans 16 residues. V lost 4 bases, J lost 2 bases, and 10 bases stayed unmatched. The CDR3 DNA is TGTGCCAGCAGTTCCTCGGGGGGGCAGGGTCCCTACGAGCAGTACTTC. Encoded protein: CASSSSGGQGPYEQYF.

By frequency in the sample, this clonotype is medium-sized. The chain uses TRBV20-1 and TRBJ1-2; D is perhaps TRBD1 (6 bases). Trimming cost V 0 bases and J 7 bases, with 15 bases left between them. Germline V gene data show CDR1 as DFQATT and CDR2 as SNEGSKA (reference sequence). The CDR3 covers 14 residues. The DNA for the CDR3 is TGCAGTGCTAGAGATGGGGGGCGCGTTAGTGGCTACACCTTC. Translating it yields CSARDGGRVSGYTF.

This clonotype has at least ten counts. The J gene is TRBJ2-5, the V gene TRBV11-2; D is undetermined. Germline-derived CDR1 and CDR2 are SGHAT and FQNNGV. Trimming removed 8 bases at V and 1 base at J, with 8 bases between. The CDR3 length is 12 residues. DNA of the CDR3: TGTGCCAGCGGCCAGGCCCAAGAGACCCAGTACTTC. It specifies CASGQAQETQYF.

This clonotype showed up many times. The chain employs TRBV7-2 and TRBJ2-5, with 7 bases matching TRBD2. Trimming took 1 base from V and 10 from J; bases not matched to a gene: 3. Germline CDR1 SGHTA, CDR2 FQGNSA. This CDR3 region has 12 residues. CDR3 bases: TGTGCCAGCAGCTTAGGGTGGGGGGGCCAGTACTTC. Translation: CASSLGWGGQYF.

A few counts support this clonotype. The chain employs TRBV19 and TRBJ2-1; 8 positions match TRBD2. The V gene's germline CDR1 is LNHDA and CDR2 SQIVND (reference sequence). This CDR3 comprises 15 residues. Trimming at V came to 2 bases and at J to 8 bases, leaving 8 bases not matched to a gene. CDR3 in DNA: TGTGCCAGTAGTATACTCTGGCTAGCGGGTGATGAGCAGTTCTTC. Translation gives CASSILWLAGDEQFF.

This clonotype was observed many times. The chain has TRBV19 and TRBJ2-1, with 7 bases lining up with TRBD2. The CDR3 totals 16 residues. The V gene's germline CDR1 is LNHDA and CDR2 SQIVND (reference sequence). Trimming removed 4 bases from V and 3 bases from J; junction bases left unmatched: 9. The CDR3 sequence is CASSRGLTYNYNEQFF. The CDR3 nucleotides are TGTGCCAGTAGTAGGGGACTAACTTATAACTACAATGAGCAGTTCTTC.

The CDR3, as DNA: TGTGCCAGCAGTTACGGACAGGCCACCTACGAGCAGTACTTC. Translation gives CASSYGQATYEQYF. The V gene is TRBV6-2 or TRBV6-3, the J gene TRBJ2-7; TRBD1 aligns across 7 bases. V gave up 2 bases and J gave up 2 bases; unmatched junction bases: 3. This CDR3 has 14 amino acids. Germline V lookup: CDR1 MNHEY, CDR2 SVGEGT.

The CDR3 DNA reads TGTGCCAGCAGTGAAAGGGTGCGGAATCAGCCCCAGCATTTT. Translating it yields CASSERVRNQPQHF. This chain links TRBV2 with TRBJ1-5; D gene unclear. Germline loops: CDR1 SNHLY, CDR2 FYNNEI. Trimming shortened V by 2 bases and J by 4 bases, and 9 bases separated the two germline ends. The length of the CDR3 is 14 residues.

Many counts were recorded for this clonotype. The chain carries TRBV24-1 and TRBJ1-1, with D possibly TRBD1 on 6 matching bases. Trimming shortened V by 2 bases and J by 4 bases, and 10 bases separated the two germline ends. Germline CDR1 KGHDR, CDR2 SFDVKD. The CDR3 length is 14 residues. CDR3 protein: CATSDWTVPTEAFF. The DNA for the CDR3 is TGTGCCACCAGTGATTGGACAGTCCCCACTGAAGCTTTCTTT.

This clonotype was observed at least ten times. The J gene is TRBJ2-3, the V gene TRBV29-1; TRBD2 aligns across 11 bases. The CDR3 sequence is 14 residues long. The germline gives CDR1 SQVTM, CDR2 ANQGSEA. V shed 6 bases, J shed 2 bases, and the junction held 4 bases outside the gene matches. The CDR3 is CSVVAGGTTDTQYF. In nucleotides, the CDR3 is TGCAGCGTCGTAGCGGGGGGGACCACAGATACGCAGTATTTT.

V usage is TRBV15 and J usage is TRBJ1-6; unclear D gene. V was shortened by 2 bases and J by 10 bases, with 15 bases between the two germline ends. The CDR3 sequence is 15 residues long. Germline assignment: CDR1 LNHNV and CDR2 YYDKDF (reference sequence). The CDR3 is CATSRRTDRNSPLHF. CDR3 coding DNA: TGTGCCACCAGCAGAAGGACGGATCGAAACTCACCCCTCCACTTT.